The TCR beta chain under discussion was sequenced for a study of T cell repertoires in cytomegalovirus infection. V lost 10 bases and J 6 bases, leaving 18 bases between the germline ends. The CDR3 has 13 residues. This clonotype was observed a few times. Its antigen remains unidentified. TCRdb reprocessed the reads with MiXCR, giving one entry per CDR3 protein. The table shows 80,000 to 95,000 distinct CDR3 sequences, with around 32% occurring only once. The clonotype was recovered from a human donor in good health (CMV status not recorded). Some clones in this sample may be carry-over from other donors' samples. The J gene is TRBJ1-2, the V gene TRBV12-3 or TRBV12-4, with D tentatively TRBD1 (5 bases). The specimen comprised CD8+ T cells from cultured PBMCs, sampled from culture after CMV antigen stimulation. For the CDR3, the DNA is TGTGCCATCCTCTCAGGGTCACTCAATGGCTACACCTTC. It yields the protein CAILSGSLNGYTF.